Many counts were recorded for the clone carrying this T cell receptor beta chain. Its antigen is not known. This record belongs to a study of human T cells and chemical hapten exposure. Study-level points and caveats: There were significantly more large CDR3 similarity clusters among expanded TCRs than among controls. TCRs at a frequency above 1 in 1000 stayed unchanged with DPC sensitization.

Methods used by the authors: TCRs per sample had a median of around 98,000 and ranged from about 20,000 to 700,000. A single record per CDR3 protein comes from TCRdb applying MiXCR to the RACE reads. The V and J calls shown here were made by TCRdb, not taken from the authors' results. The sample comprises 62,000 or so distinct CDR3 sequences, approximately 10% of which are singletons, and 4.5% to 5.5% rests with the top ten. The length of the CDR3 is 15 residues. With V trimmed by 0 bases and J by 8 bases, 6 bases remained unmatched. Germline CDR1 reads MNHEY; CDR2 reads SVGEGT. The time point denotes: pre-sensitization, week 0. Specified treatment: therapeutic diphenylcyclopropenone sensitization with weekly scalp DPC.

The chain has TRBV6-2 or TRBV6-3 and TRBJ2-1, with 8 bases that match TRBD2. This receptor was obtained from a woman between 45 and 65 years old with alopecia areata. Some clones in this sample may be carry-over from other donors' samples. This sample comprised whole blood, obtained in connection with sensitization to the hapten diphenylcyclopropenone (DPC). CDR3 sequence reads: CASSYSGLASHEQFF. The CDR3 bases are TGTGCCAGCAGTTACTCCGGACTAGCTTCCCATGAGCAGTTCTTC.